This TCR beta chain appears in the sequencing data of a study of Graves' ophthalmopathy and Graves' hyperthyroidism. Overall study: Ophthalmopathy absent within 18 months of follow-up marked hyperthyroidism as stable.

CDR3 size: 14 residues. CDR1 is MDHEN, CDR2 SYDVKM, per germline. V shed 3 bases, J shed 4 bases, and the junction held 5 bases outside the gene matches. TCR beta CDR3 regions were amplified from RNA transcripts. In the first round, RT-PCR was carried out with HTBI primers, and a multiplex PCR formed the second round. Using its own MiXCR run on the multiplex PCR reads, TCRdb lists one record per CDR3 protein. The data contain 560,000 or so distinct CDR3 sequences, 39% of them singletons. The receptor was derived from an adult man with Graves' hyperthyroidism. This chain uses TRBV28 with TRBJ1-2, with TRBD1 matching over 7 bases. Sequenced: peripheral blood or thyroid tissue (not recorded which). The CDR3 sequence is CASSFPGGFYGYTF. The CDR3 nucleotides read TGTGCCAGCAGTTTTCCAGGGGGGTTCTATGGCTACACCTTC.